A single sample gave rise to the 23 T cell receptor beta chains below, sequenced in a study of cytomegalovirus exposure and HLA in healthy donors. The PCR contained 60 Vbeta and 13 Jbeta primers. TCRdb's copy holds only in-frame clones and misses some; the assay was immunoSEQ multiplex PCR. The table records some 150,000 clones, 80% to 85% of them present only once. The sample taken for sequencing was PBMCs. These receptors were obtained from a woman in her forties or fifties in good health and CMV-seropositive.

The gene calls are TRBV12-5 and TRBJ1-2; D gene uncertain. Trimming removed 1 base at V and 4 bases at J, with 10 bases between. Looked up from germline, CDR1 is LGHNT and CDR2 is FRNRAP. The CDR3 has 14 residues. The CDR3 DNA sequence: TGTGCTAGTGGTTTGGATTACAGATCCTATGGCTACACCTTC. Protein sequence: CASGLDYRSYGYTF.

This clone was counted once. The CDR3, as DNA: TGTGCCAGCAGCTTGTACCGGGACAGGGTCGAGCAGTACTTC. It specifies CASSLYRDRVEQYF. The chain carries TRBV13 and TRBJ2-7; 9 nucleotides line up with TRBD1. V was pared by 3 bases and J by 6 bases, with 6 bases of the junction left unmatched. The germline V gene has CDR1 PRHDT and CDR2 FYEKMQ (reference sequence). The CDR3 contains 14 residues.

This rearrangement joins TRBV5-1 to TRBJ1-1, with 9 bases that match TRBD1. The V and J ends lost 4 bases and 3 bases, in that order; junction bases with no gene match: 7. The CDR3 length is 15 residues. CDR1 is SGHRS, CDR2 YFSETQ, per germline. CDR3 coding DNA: TGCGCCAGCAGCCCAACGACAGGGGGGGACACTGAAGCTTTCTTT. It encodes CASSPTTGGDTEAFF. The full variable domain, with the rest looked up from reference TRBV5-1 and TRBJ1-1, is KAGVTQTPRYLIKTRGQQVTLSCSPISGHRSVSWYQQTPGQGLQFLFEYFSETQRNKGNFPGRFSGRQFSNSRSEMNVSTLELGDSALYLCASSPTTGGDTEAFFGQGTRLTVV.

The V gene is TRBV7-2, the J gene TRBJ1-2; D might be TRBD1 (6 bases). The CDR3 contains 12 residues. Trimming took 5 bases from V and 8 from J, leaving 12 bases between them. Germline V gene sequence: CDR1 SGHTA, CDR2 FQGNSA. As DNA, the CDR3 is TGTGCCAGCAGCCCCTACGACAGGGGCTACACCTTC. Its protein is CASSPYDRGYTF.

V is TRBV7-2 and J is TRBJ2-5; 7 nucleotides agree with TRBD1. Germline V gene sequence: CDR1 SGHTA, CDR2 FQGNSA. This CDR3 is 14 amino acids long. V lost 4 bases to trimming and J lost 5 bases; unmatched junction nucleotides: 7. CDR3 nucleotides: TGTGCCAGCAGCTACCTCGACAGGGTGGAGACCCAGTACTTC. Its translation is CASSYLDRVETQYF.

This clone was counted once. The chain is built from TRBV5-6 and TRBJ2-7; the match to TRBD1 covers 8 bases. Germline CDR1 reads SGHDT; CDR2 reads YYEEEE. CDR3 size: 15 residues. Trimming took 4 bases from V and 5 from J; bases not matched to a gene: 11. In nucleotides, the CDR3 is TGTGCCAGCAGCCTACTTAGTGGACAGGGCGACGAGCAGTACTTC. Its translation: CASSLLSGQGDEQYF.

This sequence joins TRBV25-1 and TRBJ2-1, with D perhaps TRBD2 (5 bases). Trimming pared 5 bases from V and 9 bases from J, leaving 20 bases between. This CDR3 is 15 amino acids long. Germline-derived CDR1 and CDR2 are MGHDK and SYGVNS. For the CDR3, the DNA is TGTGCCAGCAGTCCAGCGGTGGGTCGGAGTGGTGAGCAGTTCTTC. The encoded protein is CASSPAVGRSGEQFF.

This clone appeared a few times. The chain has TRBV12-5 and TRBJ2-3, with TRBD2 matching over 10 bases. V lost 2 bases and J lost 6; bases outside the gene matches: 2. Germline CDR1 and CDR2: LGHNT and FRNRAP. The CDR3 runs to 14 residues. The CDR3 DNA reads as TGTGCTAGTGGTTTGCTGGGACTAGCGGATACGCAGTATTTT. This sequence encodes CASGLLGLADTQYF.

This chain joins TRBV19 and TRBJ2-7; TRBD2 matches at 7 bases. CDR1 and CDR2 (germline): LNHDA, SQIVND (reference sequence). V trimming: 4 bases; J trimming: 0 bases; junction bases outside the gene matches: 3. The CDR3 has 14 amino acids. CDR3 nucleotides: TGTGCCAGTAGTACTGGCGGGAGCTCCTACGAGCAGTACTTC. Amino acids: CASSTGGSSYEQYF. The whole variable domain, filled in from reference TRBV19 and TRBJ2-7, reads DGGITQSPKYLFRKEGQNVTLSCEQNLNHDAMYWYRQDPGQGLRLIYYSQIVNDFQKGDIAEGYSVSREKKESFPLTVTSAQKNPTAFYLCASSTGGSSYEQYFGPGTRLTVT.

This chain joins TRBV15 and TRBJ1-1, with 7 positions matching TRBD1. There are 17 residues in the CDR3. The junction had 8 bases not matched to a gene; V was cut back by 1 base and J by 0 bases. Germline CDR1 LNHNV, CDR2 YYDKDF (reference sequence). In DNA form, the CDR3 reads TGTGCCACCAGCAGAGCCCTTTTGGGACAGCTGAACACTGAAGCTTTCTTT. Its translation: CATSRALLGQLNTEAFF.

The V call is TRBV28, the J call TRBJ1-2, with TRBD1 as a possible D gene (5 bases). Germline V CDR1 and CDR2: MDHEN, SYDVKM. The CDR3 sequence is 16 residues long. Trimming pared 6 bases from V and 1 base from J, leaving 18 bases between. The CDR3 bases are TGTGCCAGCAGGGGGACGGAGGGATCGGTTAACTATGGCTACACCTTC. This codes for CASRGTEGSVNYGYTF.

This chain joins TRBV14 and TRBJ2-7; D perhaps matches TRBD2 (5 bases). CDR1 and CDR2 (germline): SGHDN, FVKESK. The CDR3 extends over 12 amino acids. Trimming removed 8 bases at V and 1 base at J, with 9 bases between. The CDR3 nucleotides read TGTGCCAGCGCGGGCAGTTCCTACGAGCAGTACTTC. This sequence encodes CASAGSSYEQYF.

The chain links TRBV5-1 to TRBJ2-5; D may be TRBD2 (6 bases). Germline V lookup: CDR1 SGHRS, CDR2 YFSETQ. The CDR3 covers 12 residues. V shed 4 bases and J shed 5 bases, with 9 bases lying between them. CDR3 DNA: TGCGCCAGCAGCGGGAGGAGGGAGACCCAGTACTTC. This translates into CASSGRRETQYF.

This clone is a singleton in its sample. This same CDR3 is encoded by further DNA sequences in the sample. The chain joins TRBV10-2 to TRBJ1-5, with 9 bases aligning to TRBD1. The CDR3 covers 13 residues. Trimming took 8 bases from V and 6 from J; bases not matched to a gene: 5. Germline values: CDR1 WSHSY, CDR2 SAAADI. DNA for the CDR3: TGCGCCAGCGGGGGACAGGGAGGTCAGCCCCAGCATTTT. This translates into CASGGQGGQPQHF.

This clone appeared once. The CDR3 nucleotides are TGCGCCAGCAGCTTTACAGGGTCTAATTCACCCCTCCACTTT. Protein sequence: CASSFTGSNSPLHF. The rearrangement links TRBV4-1 to TRBJ1-6; weak D call: TRBD1 (6 bases). Trimming left V 5 bases short and J 6 bases short, with 11 bases between. CDR1 MGHRA and CDR2 YSYEKL come from the germline V gene. The CDR3 loop spans 14 amino acids.

CDR3 protein: CASSRGLAGVSYEQYF. DNA for the CDR3: TGCGCCAGCAGCCGGGGACTAGCGGGGGTATCCTACGAGCAGTACTTC. This sequence joins TRBV4-3 and TRBJ2-7; TRBD2 matches at 14 bases. The CDR3 totals 16 residues. Per germline, CDR1 LGHNA and CDR2 YSLEER. The trim removed 4 bases at V and 1 base at J, leaving 3 bases unmatched.

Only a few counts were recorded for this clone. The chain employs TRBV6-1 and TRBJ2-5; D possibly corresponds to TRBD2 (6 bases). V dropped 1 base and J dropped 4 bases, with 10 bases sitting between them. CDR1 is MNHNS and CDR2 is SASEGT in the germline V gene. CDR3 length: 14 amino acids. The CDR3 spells CASSEVPSVETQYF. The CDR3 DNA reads TGTGCCAGCAGTGAAGTGCCTAGCGTAGAGACCCAGTACTTC.

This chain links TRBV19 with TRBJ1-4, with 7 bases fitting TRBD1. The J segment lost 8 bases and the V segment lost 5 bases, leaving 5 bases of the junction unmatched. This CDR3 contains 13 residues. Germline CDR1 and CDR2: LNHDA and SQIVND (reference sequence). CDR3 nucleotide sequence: TGTGCCAGTAGTCCCCGGGACAGAGAAAAACTGTTTTTT. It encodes CASSPRDREKLFF.

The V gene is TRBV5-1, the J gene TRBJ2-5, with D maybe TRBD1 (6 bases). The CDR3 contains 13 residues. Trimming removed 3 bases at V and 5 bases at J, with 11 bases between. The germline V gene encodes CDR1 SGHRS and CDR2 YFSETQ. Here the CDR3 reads CASSSGTSETQYF. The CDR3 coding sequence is TGCGCCAGCAGCTCCGGGACATCGGAGACCCAGTACTTC.

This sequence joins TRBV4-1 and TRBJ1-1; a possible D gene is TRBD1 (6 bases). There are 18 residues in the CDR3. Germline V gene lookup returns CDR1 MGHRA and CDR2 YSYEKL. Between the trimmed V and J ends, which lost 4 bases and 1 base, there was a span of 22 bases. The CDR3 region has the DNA TGCGCCAGCAGCCGGACCCGGACAGCCTGGGGAAAGAACACTGAAGCTTTCTTT. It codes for CASSRTRTAWGKNTEAFF.

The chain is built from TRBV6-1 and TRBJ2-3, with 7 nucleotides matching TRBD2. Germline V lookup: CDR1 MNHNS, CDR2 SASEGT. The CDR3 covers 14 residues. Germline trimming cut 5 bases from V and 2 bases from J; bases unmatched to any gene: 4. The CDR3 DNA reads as TGTGCCAGCAGTACAAGCGGGACCACAGATACGCAGTATTTT. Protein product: CASSTSGTTDTQYF.

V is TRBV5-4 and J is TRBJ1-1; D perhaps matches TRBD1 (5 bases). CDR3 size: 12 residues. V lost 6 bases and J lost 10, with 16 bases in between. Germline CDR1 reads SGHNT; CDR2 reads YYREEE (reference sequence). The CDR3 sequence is CASIGDSQLAFF. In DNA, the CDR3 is TGTGCCAGCATAGGAGACAGTCAGCTAGCTTTCTTT.

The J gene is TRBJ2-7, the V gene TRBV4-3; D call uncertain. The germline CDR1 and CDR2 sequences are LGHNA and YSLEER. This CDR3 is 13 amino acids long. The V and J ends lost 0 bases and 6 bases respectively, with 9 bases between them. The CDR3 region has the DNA TGCGCCAGCAGCCAAGATTTCTTCCGCGAGCAGTACTTC. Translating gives CASSQDFFREQYF.